This TCR beta chain comes out of a study of T cells in Graves' hyperthyroidism and ophthalmopathy. Amplified TCR beta CDR3 regions came from RNA transcripts. The study used the HTBI primer set for a first-round RT-PCR of the TCR CDR3. TCRdb reprocessed the multiplex PCR reads with MiXCR, giving one entry per CDR3 protein. The repertoire holds about 720,000 distinct CDR3 sequences, with approximately 16% as singletons. In its sample, this clonotype was seen many times. Antigen: not known. General study findings and limits: Appearing also in blood were most of the thyroid clonotypes expanded above 0.001. The authors' 13 V-J model separated ophthalmopathy from stable hyperthyroidism.

There are 15 residues in the CDR3. Trimming at V came to 2 bases and at J to 5 bases, leaving 5 bases not matched to a gene. In germline, CDR1 is MDHEN, CDR2 SYDVKM. Thyroid ultrasound and orbital computed tomography, with clinical symptoms and serum thyroxine and TRAb, informed diagnoses. The chain combines TRBV28 with TRBJ2-5, with 10 bases matching TRBD2. This receptor was taken from a man between 18 and 29 years old with Graves' hyperthyroidism. Specimen: blood. This chain's CDR3 is CASSLTLGLAETQYF. CDR3 sequence (DNA): TGTGCCAGCAGTTTAACGTTGGGACTAGCGGAGACCCAGTACTTC.